The rows below give T cell receptor beta chains drawn from one sample of a study of shared clonotypes between healthy human individuals. Clones were read by immunoSEQ multiplex PCR, and TCRdb kept only the in-frame ones, dropping some. The data contain 1,500,000 or so clones, 97% to 99% of them singletons. The sequenced material came from naive CD4+ T cells sorted from blood. The receptors derive from a man aged 30 to 45 in good health. CDR3s include the opening cysteine and the closing phenylalanine or tryptophan. The order of the fields is V gene, D gene, J gene, CDR3 DNA, CDR3 protein. D genes are given only for firm matches.

>TRBV6-1|NA|TRBJ2-5
TGTGCCAGCCCTATCAGAATCCGTGGCCAAGAGACCCAGTACTTC
CASPIRIRGQETQYF
>TRBV9|TRBD2|TRBJ2-7
TGTGCCAGCAGCGTGGGGACTAGCGAAGGGTACGAGCAGTACTTC
CASSVGTSEGYEQYF
>TRBV7-2|TRBD1|TRBJ2-5
TGTGCCAGCAGCTCCCAGGGGACAGGCCAAGAGGAGACCCAGTACTTC
CASSSQGTGQEETQYF
>TRBV5-4|TRBD1|TRBJ2-5
TGTGCCAGCAGCTCCCCTGGGACAGGGCAAGAGACCCAGTACTTC
CASSSPGTGQETQYF
>TRBV29-1|TRBD1|TRBJ2-7
TGCAGCGTTGGATCAGACAGGGGGACCTACGAGCAGTACTTC
CSVGSDRGTYEQYF
>TRBV7-9|TRBD2|TRBJ2-1
TGTGCCAGCAGCTTGCGACTAGCGGGAAGTTACAATGAGCAGTTCTTC
CASSLRLAGSYNEQFF
>TRBV6-4|NA|TRBJ2-7
TGTGCCAGCAGGGGGGCCTTCGAGCAGTACTTC
CASRGAFEQYF
>TRBV25-1|NA|TRBJ1-1
TGTGCCAGCAGTGTAGTTATAGGCAAGACTGAAGCTTTCTTT
CASSVVIGKTEAFF
>TRBV18|TRBD2|TRBJ2-1
TGTGCCAGCTCACCCGAGCTAGCGGTACACAATGAGCAGTTCTTC
CASSPELAVHNEQFF
>TRBV28|NA|TRBJ1-5
TGTGCCAGCAGTTTACCCCTATGGCGGGAGGGACGGCCCCAGCATTTT
CASSLPLWREGRPQHF
>TRBV15|NA|TRBJ2-5
TGTGCCACCAGCAGAGATAGGACAGACCAAGAGACCCAGTACTTC
CATSRDRTDQETQYF